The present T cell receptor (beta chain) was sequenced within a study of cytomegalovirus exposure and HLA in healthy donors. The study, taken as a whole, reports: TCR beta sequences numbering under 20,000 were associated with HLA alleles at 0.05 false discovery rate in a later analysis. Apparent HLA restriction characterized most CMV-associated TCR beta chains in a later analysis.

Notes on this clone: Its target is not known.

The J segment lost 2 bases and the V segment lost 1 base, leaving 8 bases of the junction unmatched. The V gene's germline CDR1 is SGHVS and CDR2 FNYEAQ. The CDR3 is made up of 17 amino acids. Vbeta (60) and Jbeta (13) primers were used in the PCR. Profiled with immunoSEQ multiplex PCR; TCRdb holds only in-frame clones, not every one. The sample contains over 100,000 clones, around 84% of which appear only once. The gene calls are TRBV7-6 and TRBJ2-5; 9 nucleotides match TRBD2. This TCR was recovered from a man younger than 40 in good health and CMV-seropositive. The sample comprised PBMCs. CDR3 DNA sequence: TGTGCCAGCAGCTTAGGTTCCACTAGCGGGTTGCAAGAGACCCAGTACTTC. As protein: CASSLGSTSGLQETQYF.